This T cell receptor (beta chain) is drawn from a study of blood T cell repertoires in COVID-19. Assay used: immunoSEQ multiplex PCR; TCRdb lists only in-frame clones, some missing. The sample comprises 200,000 to 250,000 clones, about nine tenths of which are singletons, and about 2.5% rests with the top ten. This CDR3 spans 17 amino acids. The V end lost 2 bases, the J end lost 2 bases, and 17 bases lay between the germline ends. Germline CDR1 is SGHDT and CDR2 is YYEEEE. The receptor was isolated from a man in his thirties or forties with COVID-19, enrolled during active disease. Sequences were obtained from peripheral blood. V and J are TRBV5-6 and TRBJ1-3, with no clear D. The CDR3, as DNA: TGTGCCAGCAGCTTTTTCTTCCAGGTGGTTACTGGAAACACCATATATTTT. The encoded protein is CASSFFFQVVTGNTIYF. The full variable domain, in which reference TRBV5-6 and TRBJ1-3 provide the parts outside the CDR3, is DAGVTQSPTHLIKTRGQQVTLRCSPKSGHDTVSWYQQALGQGPQFIFQYYEEEERQRGNFPDRFSGHQFPNYSSELNVNALLLGDSALYLCASSFFFQVVTGNTIYFGEGSWLTVV.